The subject of this entry is one T cell receptor (beta chain). The sample originates from a study of blood T cell repertoires in COVID-19. Study at large: Specimens from acute and convalescent COVID-19 originated in the United States, Italy and Spain. PBMCs, B-cell-depleted T cells, or T cells provided the cDNA or gDNA that made up the material.

The ends lost 3 bases at V and 2 bases at J; junction bases unmatched: 16. CDR3 size: 18 residues. Looked up from germline, CDR1 is MDHEN and CDR2 is SYDVKM. The repertoire was sequenced with immunoSEQ multiplex PCR; TCRdb's copy has only in-frame clones and lacks some. The table lists roughly 100,000 clones, approximately 90% of them singletons. The gene calls are TRBV28 and TRBJ2-7, with TRBD2 identical over 7 bases. This receptor was taken from a woman over 75 in a cohort sampled during active COVID-19. The sequenced material came from peripheral blood. The CDR3 nucleotides read TGTGCCAGCAGTTTCCCCCCGGGGGGACTAACTAACCCCTACGAGCAGTACTTC. Translated: CASSFPPGGLTNPYEQYF.